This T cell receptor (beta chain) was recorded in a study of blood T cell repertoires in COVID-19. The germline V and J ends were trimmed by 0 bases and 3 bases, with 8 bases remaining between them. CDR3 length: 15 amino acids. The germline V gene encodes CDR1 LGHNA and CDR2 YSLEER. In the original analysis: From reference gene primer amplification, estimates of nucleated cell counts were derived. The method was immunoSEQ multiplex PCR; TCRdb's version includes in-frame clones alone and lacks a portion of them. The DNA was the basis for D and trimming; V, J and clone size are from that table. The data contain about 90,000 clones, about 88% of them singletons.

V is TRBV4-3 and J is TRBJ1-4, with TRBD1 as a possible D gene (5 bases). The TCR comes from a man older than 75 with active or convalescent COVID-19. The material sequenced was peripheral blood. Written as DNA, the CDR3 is TGCGCCAGCAGCCAAGACAGGGTTTCTAATGAAAAACTGTTTTTT. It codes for CASSQDRVSNEKLFF.